A single sample gave rise to the 25 T cell receptor beta chains below, sequenced in a study of cytomegalovirus exposure and HLA in healthy donors. It was with 60 Vbeta and 13 Jbeta primers that the PCR ran. TCRdb's table, derived via immunoSEQ multiplex PCR, lists solely in-frame clones and lacks some. The sample holds 50,000 to 75,000 clones; 70% to 75% are singletons and the top ten take about 7%. Sequenced: PBMCs. These receptors were obtained from a young man in good health and CMV-seropositive.

This chain uses TRBV11-1 with TRBJ1-3; the match to TRBD1 covers 10 bases. This CDR3 spans 17 amino acids. Trimming at V came to 5 bases and at J to 0 bases, leaving 7 bases not matched to a gene. The germline V gene encodes CDR1 SGHAT and CDR2 FQDESV (reference sequence). CDR3 amino acids: CASSHLTGGYSGNTIYF. DNA for the CDR3: TGTGCCAGCAGCCACCTGACAGGGGGCTACTCTGGAAACACCATATATTTT.

About this clone itself: Other DNA sequences in the sample encode the same CDR3. The rearrangement joins TRBV4-1 to TRBJ1-5; possible D gene TRBD1, 5 bases. V shed 3 bases and J shed 5 bases, with 14 bases lying between them. CDR1 MGHRA and CDR2 YSYEKL come from the germline V gene. CDR3 size: 15 residues. As DNA, the CDR3 is TGCGCCAGCAGCCAGGATCAGGGAGGGTATCAGCCCCAGCATTTT. Amino acids: CASSQDQGGYQPQHF.

This rearrangement joins TRBV14 to TRBJ2-7; 11 nucleotides match TRBD2. CDR1 SGHDN and CDR2 FVKESK come from the germline V gene. V shed 2 bases and J 5 bases; nucleotides not matched to a gene: 5. CDR3 length equals 15 residues. This chain's CDR3 is CASSQIAGGRHEQYF. In DNA, the CDR3 is TGTGCCAGCAGCCAAATAGCGGGGGGGCGCCACGAGCAGTACTTC.

J is TRBJ2-2 and V is TRBV11-2; D remains unclear. The CDR3 spans 16 residues. V lost 3 bases and J lost 5, with 16 bases in between. Germline V gene data show CDR1 as SGHAT and CDR2 as FQNNGV. The DNA for the CDR3 is TGTGCCAGCAGCTTGGTGCAGGCTTCGTTGACCGGGGAGCTGTTTTTT. Its translation is CASSLVQASLTGELFF.

This clone was counted only a few times. The chain joins TRBV19 to TRBJ1-1; 9 bases agree with TRBD1. Germline CDR1 LNHDA, CDR2 SQIVND (reference sequence). The trim removed 8 bases at V and 2 bases at J, leaving 9 bases unmatched. The CDR3 covers 15 residues. The CDR3 reads CASSLRDRVNTEAFF. The CDR3 nucleotides read TGTGCCAGTTCCCTTCGGGACAGGGTCAACACTGAAGCTTTCTTT.

The chain uses TRBV19 and TRBJ1-3; D ambiguous. This CDR3 contains 15 residues. In germline, CDR1 is LNHDA, CDR2 SQIVND (reference sequence). V gave up 3 bases and J gave up 0 bases, with 9 bases separating them. CDR3 sequence reads: CASSMVQVSGNTIYF. DNA of the CDR3: TGTGCCAGTAGTATGGTGCAGGTCTCTGGAAACACCATATATTTT. Supplemented by reference TRBV19 and TRBJ1-3, the full variable domain reads DGGITQSPKYLFRKEGQNVTLSCEQNLNHDAMYWYRQDPGQGLRLIYYSQIVNDFQKGDIAEGYSVSREKKESFPLTVTSAQKNPTAFYLCASSMVQVSGNTIYFGEGSWLTVV.

This chain connects TRBV5-1 to TRBJ2-2; no clear D gene. Germline lookup yields CDR1 SGHRS and CDR2 YFSETQ. V lost 0 bases to trimming and J lost 4 bases, with 7 bases between them. The CDR3 runs to 14 residues. This chain's CDR3 is CASSLAPGTGELFF. The CDR3 DNA follows: TGCGCCAGCAGCTTGGCTCCGGGCACCGGGGAGCTGTTTTTT.

This clone was found once. The CDR3 loop reads CASSLHEGTGSHF. In nucleotides, the CDR3 is TGTGCCAGCAGTTTACATGAAGGGACAGGATCACATTTT. The rearrangement uses TRBV27 and TRBJ1-5; 8 bases line up with TRBD1. CDR1 is MNHEY, CDR2 SMNVEV, per germline (reference sequence). The CDR3 extends over 13 amino acids. V was pared by 2 bases and J by 16 bases, with 10 bases of the junction left unmatched.

This clone was picked up one time. The rearrangement uses TRBV7-2 and TRBJ2-7; a weak D match, TRBD1 (6 bases). This CDR3 is built from 14 residues. CDR1 is SGHTA and CDR2 is FQGNSA in the germline V gene. Trimming took off 5 bases at V and 3 bases at J, with 14 bases between the two ends. This CDR3 is CASSLSRDNYEQYF. The CDR3 nucleotides are TGTGCCAGCAGCCTGTCCCGGGACAACTACGAGCAGTACTTC.

The gene calls are TRBV28 and TRBJ2-7; D is possibly TRBD1 (6 bases). Looked up from germline, CDR1 is MDHEN and CDR2 is SYDVKM. This CDR3 comprises 15 residues. Trimming left V 3 bases short and J 1 base short, with 13 bases between. The CDR3 coding sequence is TGTGCCAGCAGTTTCCCGACAGGTTTTTCCTACGAGCAGTACTTC. Residues: CASSFPTGFSYEQYF.

The rearrangement uses TRBV27 and TRBJ2-6; D gene ambiguous. The V gene's germline CDR1 is MNHEY and CDR2 SMNVEV (reference sequence). Trimming took off 3 bases at V and 2 bases at J, with 5 bases between the two ends. The CDR3 length is 14 residues. The DNA for the CDR3 is TGTGCCAGCAGTTTGCAGGCTGGGGCCAACGTCCTGACTTTC. This translates into CASSLQAGANVLTF.

V gene TRBV7-2 combines with J gene TRBJ2-5, with 11 bases matching TRBD2. The CDR3 sequence is 16 residues long. V dropped 4 bases and J dropped 5; count of bases not matched to a gene: 9. Germline-derived CDR1 and CDR2 are SGHTA and FQGNSA. CDR3 DNA: TGTGCCAGCAGCTCACTCCGACTAGCGGGGATGGAGACCCAGTACTTC. The encoded protein is CASSSLRLAGMETQYF.

The chain links TRBV4-1 to TRBJ2-7, with TRBD1 matching 9 bases. After removal of 5 bases from V and 4 bases from J, the junction contained 6 bases not matched to a gene. The CDR3 runs 14 residues. The germline V gene has CDR1 MGHRA and CDR2 YSYEKL. CDR3 in amino acids: CASSSWTGEYEQYF. CDR3 sequence (DNA): TGCGCCAGCAGCTCCTGGACAGGGGAGTACGAGCAGTACTTC.

This rearrangement joins TRBV11-2 to TRBJ2-7; 9 bases line up with TRBD1. V lost 5 bases and J lost 0; bases outside the gene matches: 14. Germline CDR1 and CDR2: SGHAT and FQNNGV. The CDR3 is made up of 18 amino acids. The CDR3 DNA reads as TGTGCCAGCAGCCCTCGTTTCACAGGGGGCTTAGACTCCTACGAGCAGTACTTC. Translation: CASSPRFTGGLDSYEQYF.

This clone is a singleton in its sample. The J gene is TRBJ2-5, the V gene TRBV5-1, with 7 nucleotides matching TRBD1. Germline V gene sequence: CDR1 SGHRS, CDR2 YFSETQ. Losses at the gene ends were 4 bases for V and 5 bases for J; bases not matched to a gene: 5. CDR3 length: 13 residues. This CDR3 reads CASSQDRRETQYF. The CDR3 DNA follows: TGCGCCAGCAGCCAGGACAGGAGGGAGACCCAGTACTTC.

The rearrangement links TRBV5-1 to TRBJ2-1, with a tentative D call TRBD2 (5 bases). The V gene lost 0 bases and the J gene lost 12 bases, with 10 bases spanning the gap. The CDR3 spans 12 residues. In germline, CDR1 is SGHRS, CDR2 YFSETQ. The CDR3 spells CASSLVAGRQFF. CDR3 in DNA: TGCGCCAGCAGCTTGGTGGCTGGGAGGCAGTTCTTC.

The chain combines TRBV25-1 with TRBJ2-4, with D possibly being TRBD1 (5 bases). The CDR3 has 11 residues. Trimming removed 7 bases from V and 7 bases from J, with 8 bases in between. CDR1 is MGHDK and CDR2 is SYGVNS in the germline V gene. The CDR3 is CASIGDNIQYF. Written as DNA, the CDR3 is TGTGCCAGCATAGGGGATAACATTCAGTACTTC.

This clone is a singleton in its sample. The V and J genes are TRBV20-1 and TRBJ2-3; D perhaps matches TRBD1 (5 bases). Germline CDR1 and CDR2: DFQATT and SNEGSKA (reference sequence). V lost 6 bases to trimming and J lost 6 bases, with 7 bases between them. This CDR3 comprises 10 residues. The CDR3 DNA reads as TGCAGTGCATACAGGGATACGCAGTATTTT. As protein: CSAYRDTQYF.

The chain has TRBV27 and TRBJ1-5; tentative D call: TRBD1 (5 bases). V was shortened by 0 bases and J by 6 bases, with 12 bases between the two germline ends. The CDR3 covers 15 residues. Germline V gene lookup returns CDR1 MNHEY and CDR2 SMNVEV (reference sequence). In nucleotides, the CDR3 is TGTGCCAGCAGTTTATCGGGGGGAAGCGGTCAGCCCCAGCATTTT. Translating gives CASSLSGGSGQPQHF.

Here the CDR3 DNA reads TGTGCCAGTAGTCCAGGAAGGGGGAGTCTCTACGAGCAGTACTTC. Translated, it gives CASSPGRGSLYEQYF. The chain links TRBV19 to TRBJ2-7; maybe TRBD1 (6 bases). Between the trimmed V and J ends, which lost 5 bases and 3 bases, there was a span of 17 bases. The CDR3 has 15 amino acids. Germline-derived CDR1 and CDR2 are LNHDA and SQIVND (reference sequence). Combining the CDR3 with reference TRBV19 and TRBJ2-7 gives the whole variable domain DGGITQSPKYLFRKEGQNVTLSCEQNLNHDAMYWYRQDPGQGLRLIYYSQIVNDFQKGDIAEGYSVSREKKESFPLTVTSAQKNPTAFYLCASSPGRGSLYEQYFGPGTRLTVT.

This chain uses TRBV10-3 with TRBJ2-1, with 8 bases fitting TRBD2. The junction had 14 bases not matched to a gene; V was cut back by 4 bases and J by 3 bases. The CDR3 runs to 18 residues. Germline CDR1 and CDR2: ENHRY and SYGVKD. The CDR3 nucleotides are TGTGCCATCAGTGTACGGGGGGGGCGTCAGGAGGGCTACAATGAGCAGTTCTTC. Translating it yields CAISVRGGRQEGYNEQFF.

The chain couples TRBV30 to TRBJ1-6, with D maybe TRBD1 (6 bases). V lost 5 bases and J 14 bases, leaving 19 bases between the germline ends. The CDR3 is 13 amino acids. The germline V gene has CDR1 GTSNPN and CDR2 SVGIG (reference sequence). CDR3 sequence (DNA): TGTGCCTGGGCCCCGGACAGTTATCAGGCCCTCCACTTT. It encodes CAWAPDSYQALHF.

This chain joins TRBV28 and TRBJ2-1; TRBD1 agrees at 9 bases. Trimming cost V 6 bases and J 5 bases; bases outside gene matches: 8. Germline V lookup: CDR1 MDHEN, CDR2 SYDVKM. The CDR3 covers 15 residues. Here the CDR3 reads CASSPAGTGNNEQFF. CDR3 sequence (DNA): TGTGCCAGCAGCCCAGCCGGGACAGGGAACAATGAGCAGTTCTTC.

The V call is TRBV30, the J call TRBJ1-2; D is possibly TRBD1 (5 bases). Trimming shortened V by 2 bases and J by 6 bases, and 7 bases separated the two germline ends. Germline assignment: CDR1 GTSNPN and CDR2 SVGIG (reference sequence). The CDR3 contains 11 residues. DNA of the CDR3: TGTGCCTGGAGTTTAGGGGATGGCTACACCTTC. As protein: CAWSLGDGYTF.

This chain connects TRBV20-1 to TRBJ2-7; TRBD1 matches at 8 bases. CDR1 and CDR2 (germline): DFQATT, SNEGSKA (reference sequence). V dropped 3 bases and J dropped 6; count of bases not matched to a gene: 1. The CDR3 spans 11 residues. CDR3 in amino acids: CSASRGREQYF. The CDR3 nucleotides are TGCAGTGCTAGCAGGGGGCGCGAGCAGTACTTC.